This T cell receptor beta chain was identified during a study of T cell responses to AZD1222 COVID-19 vaccine. Produced via immunoSEQ multiplex PCR; TCRdb's table is partial and in-frame only. The sample holds approximately 150,000 clones; 90% are singletons and the top ten take about 1.5%. Regarding the study as a whole: Rises in breadth and depth of Spike-specific TCRs came after two AZD1222 doses. It should be noted that donors were predominantly white British and more often female, and clonal diversity was possibly underestimated. Distributed over spike, vaccine-associated CD4 TCRs predominated at 160-218 and 743-854.

The analysis combined second doses at about 4 or about 12 weeks. In the case of this clone: The antigen is undetermined.

Specimen: peripheral blood, collected 28 days after the second AZD1222 dose. This TCR came from an adult who received the AZD1222 COVID-19 vaccine.

The CDR3, as DNA: TGCGCCAGCAGCTCAGGAACGGATACGCAGTATTTT. Encoded protein: CASSSGTDTQYF. The chain carries TRBV5-1 and TRBJ2-3; D is ambiguous. The V gene lost 3 bases and the J gene lost 6 bases, with 8 bases spanning the gap. The germline CDR1 and CDR2 sequences are SGHRS and YFSETQ. CDR3 length: 12 amino acids.